The 26 T cell receptor beta chains presented below share a single source sample, sequenced in a study of a mutant IDH1 vaccine in newly diagnosed glioma. Time point noted: week 5, during vaccination. The study gave 300 ug of mutant IDH1 20-mer peptide per vaccine dose, with topical imiquimod. The assay was immunoSEQ multiplex PCR, and TCRdb's table has in-frame clones only and misses some. The sample records tens of thousands of clones, 65% to 80% being singletons. These receptors have no identified antigens. This specimen was PBMCs, taken from a glioma patient whose treatment included an IDH1 peptide vaccine. These receptors were obtained from a man between 35 and 55 years old with glioma. Some clones in this sample may be carry-over from other donors' samples.

The chain links TRBV13 to TRBJ2-6; the D is unclear. The CDR3 runs 15 residues. The V gene's germline CDR1 is PRHDT and CDR2 FYEKMQ (reference sequence). The V and J ends lost 5 bases and 2 bases respectively, with 10 bases between them. As DNA, the CDR3 is TGTGCCAGCAGCCCCCCTGGAGCTGGGGCCAACGTCCTGACTTTC. The encoded protein is CASSPPGAGANVLTF.

The gene calls are TRBV7-2 and TRBJ2-3; 7 nucleotides align to TRBD1. The V and J ends lost 3 bases and 4 bases, in that order; junction bases with no gene match: 1. Germline CDR1 is SGHTA and CDR2 is FQGNSA. This CDR3 comprises 13 residues. In nucleotides, the CDR3 is TGTGCCAGCAGCTTCACAGGGGCAGATACGCAGTATTTT. The encoded protein is CASSFTGADTQYF.

The chain couples TRBV5-4 to TRBJ2-6, with D possibly being TRBD2 (5 bases). Germline V gene sequence: CDR1 SGHNT, CDR2 YYREEE (reference sequence). The CDR3 sequence is 20 residues long. V gave up 4 bases and J gave up 0 bases, with 23 bases separating them. The CDR3 loop reads CASSPQVGSSSSSGANVLTF. In nucleotides, the CDR3 is TGTGCCAGCAGCCCCCAGGTGGGGAGCTCCTCTTCCTCTGGGGCCAACGTCCTGACTTTC. Full variable domain (outside the CDR3, taken from reference TRBV5-4 and TRBJ2-6): ETGVTQSPTHLIKTRGQQVTLRCSSQSGHNTVSWYQQALGQGPQFIFQYYREEENGRGNFPPRFSGLQFPNYSSELNVNALELDDSALYLCASSPQVGSSSSSGANVLTFGAGSRLTVL.

This chain uses TRBV6-5 with TRBJ1-1, with 7 bases lining up with TRBD1. The trim removed 2 bases at V and 3 bases at J, leaving 6 bases unmatched. From germline, CDR1 is MNHEY and CDR2 SVGAGI. CDR3 length: 15 amino acids. The CDR3 loop reads CASSYNRDSYTEAFF. CDR3 bases: TGTGCCAGCAGTTACAACCGGGACAGCTACACTGAAGCTTTCTTT.

The genes are TRBV7-9 and TRBJ2-2; 7 nucleotides align to TRBD1. The CDR3 runs to 15 residues. Germline CDR1 and CDR2: SEHNR and FQNEAQ (reference sequence). Trimming at V came to 7 bases and at J to 5 bases, leaving 10 bases not matched to a gene. The CDR3 reads CASTPSTGLTGELFF. Written as DNA, the CDR3 is TGTGCCAGCACACCCTCGACAGGGCTAACCGGGGAGCTGTTTTTT.

This chain connects TRBV5-1 to TRBJ2-7, with D perhaps matching TRBD1 or TRBD2 (6 bases each). Germline V gives CDR1 SGHRS, CDR2 YFSETQ. The CDR3 is 15 amino acids. Trimming cost V 0 bases and J 5 bases, with 15 bases left between them. CDR3 sequence reads: CASSLEGGLEDEQYF. CDR3 bases: TGCGCCAGCAGCTTGGAAGGGGGGCTCGAAGACGAGCAGTACTTC.

V usage is TRBV19 and J usage is TRBJ1-5, with D uncertain. This CDR3 contains 15 residues. V was pared by 3 bases and J by 1 base, with 10 bases between. The germline V gene has CDR1 LNHDA and CDR2 SQIVND (reference sequence). CDR3 sequence (DNA): TGTGCCAGTAGTATTTTGGAGCTGAGCAATCAGCCCCAGCATTTT. Translation: CASSILELSNQPQHF.

The chain joins TRBV9 to TRBJ2-3, with 11 bases that match TRBD2. Trimming took 2 bases from V and 0 from J; bases not matched to a gene: 5. There are 17 residues in the CDR3. Germline V gives CDR1 SGDLS, CDR2 YYNGEE. CDR3 coding DNA: TGTGCCAGCAGCGTCACTAGCGGGGGAGCTAGCACAGATACGCAGTATTTT. This gives the protein CASSVTSGGASTDTQYF.

The V call is TRBV20-1, the J call TRBJ1-1; unclear D gene. Germline CDR1 is DFQATT and CDR2 is SNEGSKA (reference sequence). V dropped 3 bases and J dropped 10 bases, with 12 bases sitting between them. The CDR3 length is 11 residues. The CDR3 nucleotides are TGCAGTGCTAGCCAGGTATTGGGAGCTTTCTTT. Its translation: CSASQVLGAFF.

The gene calls are TRBV18 and TRBJ1-6; the match to TRBD1 covers 7 bases. Germline V CDR1 and CDR2: KGHSH, LQKENI. This CDR3 has 13 residues. J lost 7 bases, V lost 3 bases, and 0 bases had no gene match. The CDR3, as DNA: TGTGCCAGCTCACCGACAGGGAATTCACCCCTCCACTTT. The encoded protein is CASSPTGNSPLHF.

This clone was seen a few times. The chain carries TRBV4-3 and TRBJ1-3; D is undetermined. The V gene's germline CDR1 is LGHNA and CDR2 YSLEER. V was clipped by 1 base and J by 0 bases, with 7 bases between them. The CDR3 is made up of 15 amino acids. This CDR3 reads CASSQVGSSGNTIYF. In DNA form, the CDR3 reads TGCGCCAGCAGCCAAGTGGGCAGCTCTGGAAACACCATATATTTT.

The chain uses TRBV6-1 and TRBJ1-1; D not certain. Trimming cost V 7 bases and J 4 bases, with 19 bases left between them. The CDR3 is 15 amino acids. The V gene's germline CDR1 is MNHNS and CDR2 SASEGT. The CDR3 nucleotides are TGTGCCAGCACCAGCCTCCCCAAGGGAAGCACTGAAGCTTTCTTT. Translating it yields CASTSLPKGSTEAFF.

This chain uses TRBV30 with TRBJ1-5; D gene uncertain. The CDR3 sequence is 13 residues long. V dropped 2 bases and J dropped 2 bases, with 7 bases sitting between them. The germline gives CDR1 GTSNPN, CDR2 SVGIG (reference sequence). The CDR3: CAWSNGGNQPQHF. DNA of the CDR3: TGTGCCTGGAGTAACGGGGGCAATCAGCCCCAGCATTTT.

The rearrangement joins TRBV27 to TRBJ1-6; D is uncertain. From germline, CDR1 is MNHEY and CDR2 SMNVEV (reference sequence). This CDR3 has 12 amino acids. The V end lost 6 bases, the J end lost 6 bases, and 6 bases lay between the germline ends. The DNA of the CDR3 is TGTGCCAGCAGGCGGGGTAATTCACCCCTCCACTTT. Protein: CASRRGNSPLHF.

This rearrangement joins TRBV19 to TRBJ1-5; D possibly corresponds to TRBD1 (5 bases). This CDR3 comprises 14 residues. V lost 9 bases, J lost 2 bases, and 14 bases lay in between. In germline, CDR1 is LNHDA, CDR2 SQIVND (reference sequence). As DNA, the CDR3 is TGTGCCAGCTCCGGGGCGGTAGGCAATCAGCCCCAGCATTTT. As protein: CASSGAVGNQPQHF.

V gene TRBV6-1 combines with J gene TRBJ1-1, with D hard to call. V was pared by 11 bases and J by 1 base, with 11 bases between. The germline CDR1 and CDR2 sequences are MNHNS and SASEGT. The CDR3 consists of 12 residues. CDR3 sequence (DNA): TGTGCCCATTTCCGGAGGAACACTGAAGCTTTCTTT. This sequence encodes CAHFRRNTEAFF.

This chain uses TRBV6-6 with TRBJ1-3, with TRBD1 identical over 10 bases. Germline values: CDR1 MNHNY, CDR2 SVGAGI (reference sequence). The CDR3 spans 16 residues. V trimming: 5 bases; J trimming: 0 bases; junction bases outside the gene matches: 4. The DNA of the CDR3 is TGTGCCAGCAGTCGGGACAGGGGATACTCTGGAAACACCATATATTTT. Translated, it gives CASSRDRGYSGNTIYF.

The chain uses TRBV7-2 and TRBJ1-2; D is ambiguous. CDR3 length equals 15 residues. Germline CDR1 reads SGHTA; CDR2 reads FQGNSA. V lost 0 bases, J lost 0 bases, and 8 bases lay in between. CDR3 coding DNA: TGTGCCAGCAGCTTAGCGGCCACAGCTAACTATGGCTACACCTTC. Protein product: CASSLAATANYGYTF. The variable domain in full, completed from reference TRBV7-2 and TRBJ1-2, reads GAGVSQSPSNKVTEKGKDVELRCDPISGHTALYWYRQSLGQGLEFLIYFQGNSAPDKSGLPSDRFSAERTGGSVSTLTIQRTQQEDSAVYLCASSLAATANYGYTFGSGTRLTVV.

This clone has a single count. V usage is TRBV19 and J usage is TRBJ2-7; weak D call: TRBD1 (6 bases). Trimming removed 5 bases from V and 2 bases from J, with 10 bases in between. The CDR3 is 13 amino acids. The V gene's germline CDR1 is LNHDA and CDR2 SQIVND (reference sequence). Written as DNA, the CDR3 is TGTGCCAGTAGTTTCCAGGGGACCTACGAGCAGTACTTC. This gives the protein CASSFQGTYEQYF.

The chain carries TRBV9 and TRBJ2-2; a weak D match, TRBD2 (5 bases). This CDR3 is built from 14 residues. CDR1 is SGDLS and CDR2 is YYNGEE in the germline V gene. Deletions cut 4 bases from V and 5 bases from J, with 12 bases between. This chain's CDR3 is CASSPLRRTGELFF. The CDR3 DNA is TGTGCCAGCAGCCCTCTAAGGAGGACCGGGGAGCTGTTTTTT.

This clone came up once. The gene calls are TRBV25-1 and TRBJ2-2, with D possibly TRBD1 on 6 matching bases. Germline V gene lookup returns CDR1 MGHDK and CDR2 SYGVNS. The CDR3 sequence is 15 residues long. V gave up 3 bases and J gave up 2 bases, with 10 bases separating them. The CDR3 sequence: CASSDWTDNTGELFF. The CDR3 bases are TGTGCCAGCAGTGACTGGACAGACAACACCGGGGAGCTGTTTTTT.

The chain carries TRBV13 and TRBJ2-7, with TRBD2 identical over 7 bases. CDR1 is PRHDT, CDR2 FYEKMQ, per germline (reference sequence). V shed 0 bases, J shed 9 bases, and the junction held 5 bases outside the gene matches. This CDR3 region has 13 residues. CDR3 amino acids: CASSLGLGEGQYF. In DNA, the CDR3 is TGTGCCAGCAGCTTAGGCCTCGGGGAGGGGCAGTACTTC.

The chain uses TRBV5-1 and TRBJ1-3, with TRBD1 as a possible D gene (5 bases). Germline V lookup: CDR1 SGHRS, CDR2 YFSETQ. V was clipped by 0 bases and J by 2 bases, with 12 bases between them. The CDR3 runs 16 residues. The chain's CDR3 is CASSLGTWDPGNTIYF. For the CDR3, the DNA is TGCGCCAGCAGCTTGGGGACCTGGGACCCTGGAAACACCATATATTTT.

Details on this clone: One junction end does not reproduce the germline sequence, and a read error may be involved. At the DNA level, this CDR3 is encoded by other sequences in the same sample as well. This chain connects TRBV5-1 to TRBJ2-2, with 7 bases identical to TRBD1. Germline lookup yields CDR1 SGHRS and CDR2 YFSETQ. The CDR3 has 15 residues. CDR3 region: CASTNRDSQNGELFF. The CDR3 nucleotides read TGTGCCAGCACGAATAGGGACAGCCAAAACGGGGAGCTGTTTTTT.

This chain links TRBV2 with TRBJ2-2, with D possibly being TRBD1 (5 bases). This CDR3 spans 14 amino acids. Germline CDR1 is SNHLY and CDR2 is FYNNEI. The germline V and J ends were trimmed by 9 bases and 1 base, with 12 bases remaining between them. CDR3 in DNA: TGTGCCAGTCTGTCGGACAAGAACACCGGGGAGCTGTTTTTT. It codes for CASLSDKNTGELFF.

Note on this clone: The junction departs from the called germline gene at one end, perhaps through a read error. The V gene is TRBV30, the J gene TRBJ2-7; 7 bases are a match to TRBD1. From germline, CDR1 is GTSNPN and CDR2 SVGIG (reference sequence). The CDR3 consists of 12 residues. The CDR3 DNA reads as TGTGCCTGGACCCTAGGGTGGGACAGACTGGGATTC. It encodes CAWTLGWDRLGF.